This TCR beta chain was retrieved from a study of T cell responses to AZD1222 COVID-19 vaccine. General study findings and limits: Donors skewed white British and female; clonal diversity was possibly underestimated.

This table comes from immunoSEQ multiplex PCR, and its TCRdb copy is limited to in-frame clones, with some not included. The sample holds more than 95,000 clones, around 94% seen once. Per germline, CDR1 SGHRS and CDR2 YFSETQ. The CDR3 has 14 amino acids. Trimming pared 1 base from V and 1 base from J, leaving 6 bases between. Concerning this clone itself: What it binds is unknown.

The TCR was taken from an adult who received the AZD1222 COVID-19 vaccine. J is TRBJ1-3 and V is TRBV5-1, with D possibly being TRBD1 (6 bases). Sequences were derived from peripheral blood, sampled 28 days after the second AZD1222 dose. CDR3 sequence: CASSLTGSGNTIYF. CDR3 bases: TGCGCCAGCAGCTTGACAGGGTCTGGAAACACCATATATTTT. Supplemented by reference TRBV5-1 and TRBJ1-3, the full variable domain reads KAGVTQTPRYLIKTRGQQVTLSCSPISGHRSVSWYQQTPGQGLQFLFEYFSETQRNKGNFPGRFSGRQFSNSRSEMNVSTLELGDSALYLCASSLTGSGNTIYFGEGSWLTVV.